This T cell receptor (beta chain) was found in a study of T cells after yellow fever vaccination. TCRdb independently ran MiXCR on the 5' RACE reads; one entry per CDR3 protein. The sample lists some 200,000 distinct CDR3 sequences, more than 3% occurring once. Study findings and constraints: Only a small proportion of the clonotypes turned up in both the CD4 and the CD8 compartments, likely arising from convergent recombination.

A remark on this clonotype: The antigen is unknown.

Trimming stripped 6 bases from V and 4 bases from J, with 10 bases between. The germline V gene has CDR1 SGHVS and CDR2 FQNEAQ. The CDR3 is made up of 13 amino acids. Sequencing used CD4+ T cells sorted from PBMCs, obtained 10 days after the yellow fever booster vaccination. This TCR derives from a man aged 18 to 35 who received the YFV17D yellow fever vaccine. This sequence joins TRBV7-8 and TRBJ1-3, with D perhaps TRBD1 (6 bases). The CDR3 nucleotides are TGTGCCAGCAGGGGGGGCGGGGGAAACACCATATATTTT. It translates to CASRGGGGNTIYF. The full variable domain, completed using reference TRBV7-8 and TRBJ1-3, is GAGVSQSPRYKVAKRGQDVALRCDPISGHVSLFWYQQALGQGPEFLTYFQNEAQLDKSGLPSDRFFAERPEGSVSTLKIQRTQQEDSAVYLCASRGGGGNTIYFGEGSWLTVV.